The 21 T cell receptor beta chains given below trace back to one sample, sequenced in a study of blood T cell repertoires in COVID-19. Generated by immunoSEQ multiplex PCR, the TCRdb table keeps only in-frame clones and is missing some. The sample lists about 90,000 clones, roughly 89% occurring once. The source material was peripheral blood. These receptors all come from a woman aged 70-85 years with acute or convalescent COVID-19.

As regards this clone: A read error may account for a junction end that differs from germline. This sequence joins TRBV12-3 or TRBV12-4 and TRBJ1-1; the D is unclear. The CDR3 covers 11 residues. Here the CDR3 DNA reads TGTGCCAGCAGTTTACGGGTCCGACGGATCTTT. Amino acid sequence: CASSLRVRRIF.

This sequence joins TRBV5-1 and TRBJ2-2; 7 bases map to TRBD2. The germline gives CDR1 SGHRS, CDR2 YFSETQ. The CDR3 spans 16 residues. V was clipped by 0 bases and J by 3 bases; unmatched bases: 5. The CDR3: CASSLGEGFDTGELFF. In DNA form, the CDR3 reads TGCGCCAGCAGCTTGGGGGAGGGGTTCGACACCGGGGAGCTGTTTTTT.

The V gene is TRBV10-2, the J gene TRBJ2-4, with no clear D. V was shortened by 3 bases and J by 0 bases, with 21 bases between the two germline ends. Germline CDR1 WSHSY, CDR2 SAAADI. The CDR3 totals 19 residues. CDR3 sequence: CASSESRFLGNLAKNIQYF. The CDR3, as DNA: TGCGCCAGCAGTGAATCGAGGTTTCTTGGAAATCTAGCCAAAAACATTCAGTACTTC.

The chain links TRBV11-2 to TRBJ2-7; TRBD1 agrees at 9 bases. The CDR3 is made up of 15 amino acids. The junction had 4 bases not matched to a gene; V was cut back by 0 bases and J by 4 bases. CDR1 is SGHAT, CDR2 FQNNGV, per germline. The CDR3 bases are TGTGCCAGCAGCTTAGAATGGGGACAGGGTTACGAGCAGTACTTC. Encoded protein: CASSLEWGQGYEQYF.

The chain is built from TRBV6-4 and TRBJ1-1; D is uncertain. Trimming took off 2 bases at V and 1 base at J, with 5 bases between the two ends. This CDR3 has 13 residues. Germline loops: CDR1 MRHNA, CDR2 SNTAGT. The CDR3 spells CASSDEANTEAFF. CDR3 nucleotides: TGTGCCAGCAGTGACGAGGCGAACACTGAAGCTTTCTTT.

V is TRBV3-1 (or the pseudogene TRBV3-2) and J is TRBJ2-7, with 8 bases that match TRBD2. V lost 0 bases and J lost 0; bases outside the gene matches: 7. Germline V gives CDR1 LGHDT, CDR2 YNNKEL (reference sequence). This CDR3 is 17 amino acids long. The CDR3 spells CASSQDRSSGNSYEQYF. The CDR3 DNA is TGTGCCAGCAGCCAAGATCGGAGTAGCGGGAACTCCTACGAGCAGTACTTC.

This chain's CDR3 is CASSSAGGEQFF. Written as DNA, the CDR3 is TGTGCCAGCAGTTCTGCGGGGGGCGAGCAGTTCTTC. This chain uses TRBV11-3 with TRBJ2-1; 8 nucleotides align to TRBD2. The length of the CDR3 is 12 residues. Germline V lookup: CDR1 SGHNT, CDR2 YENEEA. J lost 10 bases, V lost 6 bases, and 5 bases had no gene match.

The chain is built from TRBV2 and TRBJ2-1, with 10 bases identical to TRBD1. V was pared by 4 bases and J by 8 bases, with 2 bases of the junction left unmatched. The CDR3 spans 13 residues. CDR1 SNHLY and CDR2 FYNNEI come from the germline V gene. CDR3 sequence (DNA): TGTGCCAGCAGTGGGACAGGGGGTTATGAGCAGTTCTTC. Protein product: CASSGTGGYEQFF.

The CDR3 nucleotides are TGTGCCAGCTCACCACAGCGTAGTAATGAAAAACTGTTTTTT. Protein: CASSPQRSNEKLFF. The J gene is TRBJ1-4, the V gene TRBV18; no clear D gene. The length of the CDR3 is 14 residues. Germline loops: CDR1 KGHSH, CDR2 LQKENI. The germline V and J ends were trimmed by 1 base and 4 bases, with 7 bases remaining between them. The entire variable domain, with the rest obtained from reference TRBV18 and TRBJ1-4, is as follows: NAGVMQNPRHLVRRRGQEARLRCSPMKGHSHVYWYRQLPEEGLKFMVYLQKENIIDESGMPKERFSAEFPKEGPSILRIQQVVRGDSAAYFCASSPQRSNEKLFFGSGTQLSVL.

This rearrangement joins TRBV4-2 to TRBJ2-7; 7 bases fit TRBD2. V shed 2 bases, J shed 3 bases, and the junction held 16 bases outside the gene matches. Germline CDR1 LGHNA, CDR2 YNFKEQ. The CDR3 loop spans 18 amino acids. For the CDR3, the DNA is TGTGCCAGCAGCCAAATTAATCGGGGTCGGCGCGGGAGCTACGAGCAGTACTTC. Its protein product is CASSQINRGRRGSYEQYF.

This clone was detected a few times. The rearrangement joins TRBV6-5 to TRBJ1-2; 12 bases fit TRBD1. The CDR3 contains 15 residues. J lost 8 bases, V lost 6 bases, and 10 bases had no gene match. The germline V gene has CDR1 MNHEY and CDR2 SVGAGI. CDR3 nucleotide sequence: TGTGCCAGCAGGAACCGGGACAGGGGGCCTGGCGGCTACACCTTC. Protein: CASRNRDRGPGGYTF.

This clone was seen just once. The chain recombines TRBV18 with TRBJ1-3, with D tentatively TRBD1 (6 bases). CDR3 length: 16 amino acids. From germline, CDR1 is KGHSH and CDR2 LQKENI. Trimming cost V 5 bases and J 2 bases, with 16 bases left between them. CDR3 nucleotide sequence: TGTGCCAGCTCAATCTCCCTAGGGGGTCCTGGAAACACCATATATTTT. This codes for CASSISLGGPGNTIYF.

The V call is TRBV6-6, the J call TRBJ1-4; 8 positions match TRBD1. From germline, CDR1 is MNHNY and CDR2 SVGAGI (reference sequence). The CDR3 contains 16 residues. The ends lost 2 bases at V and 0 bases at J; junction bases unmatched: 2. The CDR3 protein is CASSYPTGATNEKLFF. For the CDR3, the DNA is TGTGCCAGCAGTTACCCGACAGGGGCAACTAATGAAAAACTGTTTTTT.

The chain joins TRBV5-5 to TRBJ1-5; D is uncertain. Trimming left V 5 bases short and J 4 bases short, with 10 bases between. The CDR3 spans 13 residues. CDR1 is SGHKS and CDR2 is YYEKEE in the germline V gene (reference sequence). Here the CDR3 DNA reads TGTGCCAGCAGGGCAGGTACTAATCAGCCCCAGCATTTT. Protein product: CASRAGTNQPQHF.

This clone was picked up one time. The chain joins TRBV5-6 to TRBJ1-4; 7 bases match TRBD1. This CDR3 contains 15 residues. CDR1 SGHDT and CDR2 YYEEEE come from the germline V gene. The V segment lost 2 bases and the J segment 7 bases; nucleotides outside the gene matches: 8. CDR3 nucleotide sequence: TGTGCCAGCAGCTTTGGGACAGAAGCATTTGAAAAACTGTTTTTT. Translated: CASSFGTEAFEKLFF.

The rearrangement links TRBV5-1 to TRBJ2-1; D is possibly TRBD2 (6 bases). The germline gives CDR1 SGHRS, CDR2 YFSETQ. The CDR3 runs to 14 residues. V gave up 0 bases and J gave up 5 bases, with 9 bases separating them. The CDR3 sequence: CASSLAAGNNEQFF. As DNA, the CDR3 is TGCGCCAGCAGCTTGGCGGCGGGAAACAATGAGCAGTTCTTC.

This rearrangement joins TRBV3-1 (or the pseudogene TRBV3-2) to TRBJ2-2, with D tentatively TRBD2 (6 bases). CDR1 and CDR2 from the germline V gene are LGHDT and YNNKEL (reference sequence). V was trimmed by 3 bases and J by 0 bases, leaving 8 bases between them. This CDR3 is 15 amino acids long. CDR3 protein: CASSQGGTNTGELFF. The CDR3 DNA follows: TGTGCCAGCAGCCAGGGCGGGACGAACACCGGGGAGCTGTTTTTT.

V and J are TRBV27 and TRBJ2-7; no firm D call. CDR1 and CDR2 (germline): MNHEY, SMNVEV (reference sequence). The CDR3 is made up of 10 amino acids. Trimming took 7 bases from V and 9 from J, leaving 10 bases between them. The CDR3: CASTLSGQYF. In DNA form, the CDR3 reads TGTGCCAGCACCCTATCTGGGCAGTACTTC.

V gene TRBV7-2 combines with J gene TRBJ1-5; D possibly corresponds to TRBD1 (6 bases). Germline CDR1 is SGHTA and CDR2 is FQGNSA. The CDR3 spans 16 residues. V was pared by 3 bases and J by 2 bases, with 14 bases between. The CDR3 region has the DNA TGTGCCAGCAGCTTGGGTACAGGGTTAGGCAATCAGCCCCAGCATTTT. Translating gives CASSLGTGLGNQPQHF.

This chain connects TRBV11-2 to TRBJ1-1; D gene uncertain. V shed 1 base and J shed 5 bases, with 8 bases lying between them. Germline CDR1 reads SGHAT; CDR2 reads FQNNGV. The length of the CDR3 is 13 residues. Written as DNA, the CDR3 is TGTGCCAGCAGCTTAGCCGGGGTTACTGAAGCTTTCTTT. Translating gives CASSLAGVTEAFF.

The chain recombines TRBV11-2 with TRBJ1-3, with TRBD1 as a possible D gene (6 bases). Germline loops: CDR1 SGHAT, CDR2 FQNNGV. Trimming cost V 1 base and J 0 bases, with 10 bases left between them. The CDR3 loop spans 16 amino acids. This CDR3 is CASSLGQVGSGNTIYF. The CDR3 nucleotides are TGTGCCAGCAGCTTAGGACAGGTTGGCTCTGGAAACACCATATATTTT.